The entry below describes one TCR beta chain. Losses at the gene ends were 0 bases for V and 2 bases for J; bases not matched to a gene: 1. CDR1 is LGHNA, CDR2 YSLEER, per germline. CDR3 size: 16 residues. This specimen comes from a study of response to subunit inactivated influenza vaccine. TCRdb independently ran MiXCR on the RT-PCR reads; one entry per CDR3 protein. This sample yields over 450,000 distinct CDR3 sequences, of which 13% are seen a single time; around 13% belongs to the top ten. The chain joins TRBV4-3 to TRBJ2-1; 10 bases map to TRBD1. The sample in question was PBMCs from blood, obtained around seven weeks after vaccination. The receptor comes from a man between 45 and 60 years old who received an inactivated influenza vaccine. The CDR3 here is CASSQEDRGAYNEQFF. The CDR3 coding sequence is TGCGCCAGCAGCCAAGAGGACAGGGGGGCCTACAATGAGCAGTTCTTC.